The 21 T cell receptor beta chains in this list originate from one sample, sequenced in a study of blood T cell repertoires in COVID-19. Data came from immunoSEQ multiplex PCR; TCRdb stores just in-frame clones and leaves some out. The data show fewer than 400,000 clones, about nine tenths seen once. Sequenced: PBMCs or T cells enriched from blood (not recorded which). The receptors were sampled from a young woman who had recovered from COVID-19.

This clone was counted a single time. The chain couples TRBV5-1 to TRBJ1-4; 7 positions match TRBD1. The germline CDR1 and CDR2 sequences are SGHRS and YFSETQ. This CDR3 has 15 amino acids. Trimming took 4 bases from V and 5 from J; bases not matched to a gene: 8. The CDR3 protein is CASSDPGQNNEKLFF. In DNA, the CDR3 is TGCGCCAGCAGCGATCCGGGACAGAACAATGAAAAACTGTTTTTT.

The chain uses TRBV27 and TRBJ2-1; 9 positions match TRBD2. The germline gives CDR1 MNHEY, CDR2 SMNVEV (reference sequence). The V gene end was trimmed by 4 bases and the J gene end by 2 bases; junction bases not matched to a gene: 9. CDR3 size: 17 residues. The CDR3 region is CASSSSLGLATYNEQFF. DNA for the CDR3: TGTGCCAGCAGTTCGTCACTAGGACTAGCGACCTACAATGAGCAGTTCTTC.

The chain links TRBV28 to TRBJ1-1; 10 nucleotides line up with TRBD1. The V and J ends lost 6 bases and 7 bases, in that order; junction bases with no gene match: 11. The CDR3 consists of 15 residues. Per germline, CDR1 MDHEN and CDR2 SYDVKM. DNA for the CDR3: TGTGCCAGCAGCCAAAGGAGACAGGGGGCGGATGAAGCTTTCTTT. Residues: CASSQRRQGADEAFF.

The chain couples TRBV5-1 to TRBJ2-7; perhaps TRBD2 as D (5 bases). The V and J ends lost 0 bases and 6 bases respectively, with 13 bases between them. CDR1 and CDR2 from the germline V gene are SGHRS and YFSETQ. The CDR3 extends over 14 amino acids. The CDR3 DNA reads TGCGCCAGCAGCTTGGATCTCCCCGGAGGCGAGCAGTACTTC. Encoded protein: CASSLDLPGGEQYF.

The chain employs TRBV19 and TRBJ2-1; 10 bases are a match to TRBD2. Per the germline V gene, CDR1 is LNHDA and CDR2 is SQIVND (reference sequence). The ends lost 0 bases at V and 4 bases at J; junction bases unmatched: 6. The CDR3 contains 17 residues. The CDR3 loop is CASSIEWGLAQYNEQFF. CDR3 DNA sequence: TGTGCCAGTAGTATAGAGTGGGGACTAGCGCAATACAATGAGCAGTTCTTC.

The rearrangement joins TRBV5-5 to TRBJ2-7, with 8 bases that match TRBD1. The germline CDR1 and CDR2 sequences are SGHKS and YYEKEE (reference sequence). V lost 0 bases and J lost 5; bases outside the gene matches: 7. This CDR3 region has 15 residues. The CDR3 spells CASSLEGTGIHEQYF. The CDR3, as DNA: TGTGCCAGCAGCTTGGAAGGGACAGGAATCCACGAGCAGTACTTC.

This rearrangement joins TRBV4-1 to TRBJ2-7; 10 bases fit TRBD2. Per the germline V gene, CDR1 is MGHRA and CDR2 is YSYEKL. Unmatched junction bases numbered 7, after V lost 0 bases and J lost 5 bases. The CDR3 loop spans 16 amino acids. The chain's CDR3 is CASSQEGGLAFNEQYF. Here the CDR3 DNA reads TGCGCCAGCAGCCAAGAGGGGGGACTAGCGTTCAACGAGCAGTACTTC.

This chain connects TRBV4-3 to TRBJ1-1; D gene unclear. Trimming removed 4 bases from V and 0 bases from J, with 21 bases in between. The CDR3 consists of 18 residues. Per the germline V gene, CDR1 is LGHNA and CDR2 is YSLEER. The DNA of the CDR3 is TGCGCCAGCAGCCTTGTTGCCGGACGAGGGAGGGTGAACACTGAAGCTTTCTTT. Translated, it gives CASSLVAGRGRVNTEAFF.

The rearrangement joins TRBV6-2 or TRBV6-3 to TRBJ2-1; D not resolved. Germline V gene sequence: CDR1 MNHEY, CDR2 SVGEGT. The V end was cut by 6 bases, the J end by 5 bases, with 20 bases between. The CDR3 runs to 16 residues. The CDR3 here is CASSEVGLRFNNEQFF. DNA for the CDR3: TGTGCCAGCAGCGAAGTCGGGTTAAGGTTTAACAATGAGCAGTTCTTC.

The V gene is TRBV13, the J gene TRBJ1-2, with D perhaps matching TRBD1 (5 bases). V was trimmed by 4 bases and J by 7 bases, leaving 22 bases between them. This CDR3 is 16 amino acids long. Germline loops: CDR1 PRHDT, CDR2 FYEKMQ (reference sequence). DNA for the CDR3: TGTGCCAGCAGCTCCTTCAGTTGGGGCACTTCAGGTGGCTACACCTTC. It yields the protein CASSSFSWGTSGGYTF.

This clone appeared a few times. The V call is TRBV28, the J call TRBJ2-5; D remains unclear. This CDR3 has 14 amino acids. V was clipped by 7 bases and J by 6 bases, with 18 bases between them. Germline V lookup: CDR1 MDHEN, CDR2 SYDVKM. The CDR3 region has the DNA TGTGCCAGCACCCCGAGTGTTTGGAGACAGACCCAGTACTTC. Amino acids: CASTPSVWRQTQYF.

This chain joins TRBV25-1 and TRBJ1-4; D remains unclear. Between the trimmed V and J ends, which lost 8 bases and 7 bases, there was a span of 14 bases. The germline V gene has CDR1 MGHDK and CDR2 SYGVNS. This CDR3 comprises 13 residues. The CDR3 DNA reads TGTGCCAGCGGAGTAGCGGGAGGTGAAAAACTGTTTTTT. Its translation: CASGVAGGEKLFF.

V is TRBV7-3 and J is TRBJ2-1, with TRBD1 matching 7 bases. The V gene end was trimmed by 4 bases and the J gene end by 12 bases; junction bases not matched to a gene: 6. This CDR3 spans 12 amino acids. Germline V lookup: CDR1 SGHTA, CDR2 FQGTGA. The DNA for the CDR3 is TGTGCCAGCAGCTCCACAGGGGAAGGGCAGTTCTTC. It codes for CASSSTGEGQFF.

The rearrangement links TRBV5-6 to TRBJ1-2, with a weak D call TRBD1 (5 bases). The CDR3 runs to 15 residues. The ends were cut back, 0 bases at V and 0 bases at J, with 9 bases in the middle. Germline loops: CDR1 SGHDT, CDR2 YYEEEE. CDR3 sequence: CASSLDGGPNYGYTF. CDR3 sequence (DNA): TGTGCCAGCAGCTTGGACGGGGGACCTAACTATGGCTACACCTTC.

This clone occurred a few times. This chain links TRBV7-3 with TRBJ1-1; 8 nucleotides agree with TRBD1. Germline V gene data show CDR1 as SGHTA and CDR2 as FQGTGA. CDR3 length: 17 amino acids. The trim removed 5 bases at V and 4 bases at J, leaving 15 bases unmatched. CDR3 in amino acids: CASSVNSGTGEATEAFF. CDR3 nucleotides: TGTGCCAGCAGCGTCAACTCCGGGACAGGTGAGGCCACTGAAGCTTTCTTT.

The CDR3 sequence: CASSTDNDSGNTIYF. In nucleotides, the CDR3 is TGTGCCAGTAGTACCGACAATGACTCTGGAAACACCATATATTTT. The V call is TRBV19, the J call TRBJ1-3; D gene uncertain. Germline V lookup: CDR1 LNHDA, CDR2 SQIVND (reference sequence). V was pared by 4 bases and J by 0 bases, with 10 bases between. This CDR3 is 15 amino acids long.

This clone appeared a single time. The CDR3 loop reads CASSLGTGLSYEQYF. In nucleotides, the CDR3 is TGTGCCAGCAGCTTAGGGACAGGTCTCTCCTACGAGCAGTACTTC. This sequence joins TRBV7-3 and TRBJ2-7; TRBD1 aligns across 8 bases. V shed 2 bases and J 0 bases; nucleotides not matched to a gene: 3. This CDR3 is 15 amino acids long. CDR1 SGHTA and CDR2 FQGTGA come from the germline V gene.

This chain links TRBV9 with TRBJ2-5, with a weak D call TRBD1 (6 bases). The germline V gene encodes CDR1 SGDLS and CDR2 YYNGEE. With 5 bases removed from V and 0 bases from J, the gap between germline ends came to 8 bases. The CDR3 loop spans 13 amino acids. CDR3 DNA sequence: TGTGCCAGCAGTGGGGACAACCAAGAGACCCAGTACTTC. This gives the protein CASSGDNQETQYF. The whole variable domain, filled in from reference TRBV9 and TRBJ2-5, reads DSGVTQTPKHLITATGQRVTLRCSPRSGDLSVYWYQQSLDQGLQFLIQYYNGEERAKGNILERFSAQQFPDLHSELNLSSLELGDSALYFCASSGDNQETQYFGPGTRLLVL.

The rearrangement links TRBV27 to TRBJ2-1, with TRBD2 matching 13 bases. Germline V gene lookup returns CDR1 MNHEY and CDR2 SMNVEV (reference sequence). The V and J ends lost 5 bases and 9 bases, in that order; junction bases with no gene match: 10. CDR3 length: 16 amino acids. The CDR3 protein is CASSPLLAGGPGEQFF. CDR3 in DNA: TGTGCCAGCAGTCCTCTACTAGCGGGGGGGCCGGGTGAGCAGTTCTTC.

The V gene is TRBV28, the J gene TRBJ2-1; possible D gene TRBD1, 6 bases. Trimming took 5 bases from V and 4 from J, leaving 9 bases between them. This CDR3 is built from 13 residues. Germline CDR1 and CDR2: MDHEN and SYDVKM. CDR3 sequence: CASSRDIYNEQFF. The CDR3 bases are TGTGCCAGCAGTAGGGACATTTACAATGAGCAGTTCTTC.

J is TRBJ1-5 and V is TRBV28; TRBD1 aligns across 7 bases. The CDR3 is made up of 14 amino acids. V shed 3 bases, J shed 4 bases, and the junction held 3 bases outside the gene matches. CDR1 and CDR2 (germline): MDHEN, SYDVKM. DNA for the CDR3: TGTGCCAGCAGTTTCACAGGGGTGAATCAGCCCCAGCATTTT. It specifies CASSFTGVNQPQHF. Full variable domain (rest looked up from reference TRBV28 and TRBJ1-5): DVKVTQSSRYLVKRTGEKVFLECVQDMDHENMFWYRQDPGLGLRLIYFSYDVKMKEKGDIPEGYSVSREKKERFSLILESASTNQTSMYLCASSFTGVNQPQHFGDGTRLSIL.